The source of this T cell receptor beta chain is a study of cytomegalovirus exposure and HLA in healthy donors. Study-wide results and limits: CMV serostatus stood as the only immune exposure information on hand.

Germline assignment: CDR1 LNHDA and CDR2 SQIVND (reference sequence). J lost 7 bases, V lost 6 bases, and 10 bases had no gene match. This CDR3 is built from 15 residues. In the PCR, 60 Vbeta and 13 Jbeta primers were used. Libraries were prepared by immunoSEQ multiplex PCR; TCRdb keeps only in-frame clonotypes and omits some of them. The sample holds about 150,000 clones, around 70% seen once. As concerns this clone: Its antigen is not identified.

The sequence was collected from a man aged 30 to 45 in good health and CMV-seronegative. The sequencing input was PBMCs. V usage is TRBV19 and J usage is TRBJ2-1; TRBD1 matches 9 bases. The CDR3 coding sequence is TGTGCCAGTAGCCTGACAGGGGGTCTGGGGAATGAGCAGTTCTTC. This gives the protein CASSLTGGLGNEQFF.